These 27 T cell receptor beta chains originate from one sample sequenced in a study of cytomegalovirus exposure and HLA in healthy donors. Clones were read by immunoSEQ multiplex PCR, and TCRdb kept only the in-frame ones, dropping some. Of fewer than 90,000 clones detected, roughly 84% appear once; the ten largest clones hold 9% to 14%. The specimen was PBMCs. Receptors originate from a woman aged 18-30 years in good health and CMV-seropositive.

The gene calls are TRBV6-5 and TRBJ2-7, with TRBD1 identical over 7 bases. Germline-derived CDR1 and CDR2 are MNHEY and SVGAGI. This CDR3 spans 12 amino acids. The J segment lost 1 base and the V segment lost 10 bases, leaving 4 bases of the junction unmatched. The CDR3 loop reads CATTGQSYEQYF. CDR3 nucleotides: TGTGCCACCACGGGACAGTCCTACGAGCAGTACTTC.

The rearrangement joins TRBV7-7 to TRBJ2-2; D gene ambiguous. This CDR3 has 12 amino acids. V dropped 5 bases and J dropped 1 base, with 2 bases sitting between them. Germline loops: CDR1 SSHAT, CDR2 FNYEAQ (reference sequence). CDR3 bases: TGTGCCAGCAGCCGGAACACCGGGGAGCTGTTTTTT. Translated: CASSRNTGELFF.

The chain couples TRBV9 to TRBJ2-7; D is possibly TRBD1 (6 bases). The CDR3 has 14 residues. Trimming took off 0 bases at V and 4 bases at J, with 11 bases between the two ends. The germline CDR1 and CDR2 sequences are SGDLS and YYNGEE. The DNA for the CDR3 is TGTGCCAGCAGCGTAGAAGGGGGTACATACGAGCAGTACTTC. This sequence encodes CASSVEGGTYEQYF. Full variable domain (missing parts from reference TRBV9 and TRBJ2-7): DSGVTQTPKHLITATGQRVTLRCSPRSGDLSVYWYQQSLDQGLQFLIQYYNGEERAKGNILERFSAQQFPDLHSELNLSSLELGDSALYFCASSVEGGTYEQYFGPGTRLTVT.

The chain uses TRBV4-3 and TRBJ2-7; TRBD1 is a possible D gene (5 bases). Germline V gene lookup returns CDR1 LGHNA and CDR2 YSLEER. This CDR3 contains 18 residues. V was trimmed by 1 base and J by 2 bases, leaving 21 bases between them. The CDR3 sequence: CASSQVGWGASLPYEQYF. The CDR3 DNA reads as TGCGCCAGCAGCCAAGTAGGCTGGGGCGCCAGCCTCCCCTACGAGCAGTACTTC.

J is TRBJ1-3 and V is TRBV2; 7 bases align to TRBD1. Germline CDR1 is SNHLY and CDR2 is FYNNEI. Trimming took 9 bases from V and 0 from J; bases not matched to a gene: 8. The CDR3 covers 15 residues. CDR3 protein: CARQGSPLSGNTIYF. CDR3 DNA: TGTGCCAGACAGGGGTCCCCACTCTCTGGAAACACCATATATTTT. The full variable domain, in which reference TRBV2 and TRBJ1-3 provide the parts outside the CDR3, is EPEVTQTPSHQVTQMGQEVILRCVPISNHLYFYWYRQILGQKVEFLVSFYNNEISEKSEIFDDQFSVERPDGSNFTLKIRSTKLEDSAMYFCARQGSPLSGNTIYFGEGSWLTVV.

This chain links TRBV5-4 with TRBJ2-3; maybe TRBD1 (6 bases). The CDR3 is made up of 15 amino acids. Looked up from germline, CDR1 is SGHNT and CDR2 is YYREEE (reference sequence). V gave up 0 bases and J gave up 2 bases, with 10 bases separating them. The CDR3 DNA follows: TGTGCCAGCAGCTTGGGGCAGGGGCCCACAGATACGCAGTATTTT. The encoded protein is CASSLGQGPTDTQYF.

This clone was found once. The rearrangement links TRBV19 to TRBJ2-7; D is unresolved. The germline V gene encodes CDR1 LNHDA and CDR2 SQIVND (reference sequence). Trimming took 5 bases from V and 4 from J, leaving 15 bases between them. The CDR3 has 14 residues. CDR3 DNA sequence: TGTGCCAGTAGTGTAAGCTCACCCCTTTACGAGCAGTACTTC. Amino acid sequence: CASSVSSPLYEQYF.

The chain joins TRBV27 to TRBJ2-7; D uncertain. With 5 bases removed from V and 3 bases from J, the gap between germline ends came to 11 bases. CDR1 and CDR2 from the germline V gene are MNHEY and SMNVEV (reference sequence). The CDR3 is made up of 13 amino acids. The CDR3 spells CASSVEQFYEQYF. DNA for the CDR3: TGTGCCAGCAGTGTCGAACAGTTCTACGAGCAGTACTTC.

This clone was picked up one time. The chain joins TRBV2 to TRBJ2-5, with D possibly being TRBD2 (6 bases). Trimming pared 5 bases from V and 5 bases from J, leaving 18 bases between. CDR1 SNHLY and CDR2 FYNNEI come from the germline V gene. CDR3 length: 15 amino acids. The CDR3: CASSHVGGVGETQYF. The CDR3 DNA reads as TGTGCCAGCAGTCACGTAGGCGGGGTCGGGGAGACCCAGTACTTC. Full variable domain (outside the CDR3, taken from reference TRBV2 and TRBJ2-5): EPEVTQTPSHQVTQMGQEVILRCVPISNHLYFYWYRQILGQKVEFLVSFYNNEISEKSEIFDDQFSVERPDGSNFTLKIRSTKLEDSAMYFCASSHVGGVGETQYFGPGTRLLVL.

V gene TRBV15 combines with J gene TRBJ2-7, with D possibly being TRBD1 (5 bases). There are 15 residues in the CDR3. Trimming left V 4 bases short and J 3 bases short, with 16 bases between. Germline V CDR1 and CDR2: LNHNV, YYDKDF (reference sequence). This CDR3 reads CATSMKGVGIYEQYF. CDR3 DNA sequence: TGTGCCACCAGCATGAAAGGGGTAGGGATCTACGAGCAGTACTTC.

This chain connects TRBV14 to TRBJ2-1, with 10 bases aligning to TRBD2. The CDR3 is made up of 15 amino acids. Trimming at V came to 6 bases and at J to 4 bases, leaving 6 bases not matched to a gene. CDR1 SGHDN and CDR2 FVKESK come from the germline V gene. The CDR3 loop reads CASRSSGGPYNEQFF. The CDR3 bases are TGTGCCAGCAGATCTAGCGGGGGTCCTTACAATGAGCAGTTCTTC.

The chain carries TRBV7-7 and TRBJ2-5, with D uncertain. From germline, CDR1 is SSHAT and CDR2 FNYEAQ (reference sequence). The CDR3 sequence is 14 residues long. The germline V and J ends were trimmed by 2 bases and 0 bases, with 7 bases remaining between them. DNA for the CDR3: TGTGCCAGCAGCTTACAGGCGAACCAAGAGACCCAGTACTTC. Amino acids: CASSLQANQETQYF. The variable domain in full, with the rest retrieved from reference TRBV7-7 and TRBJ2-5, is GAGVSQSPRYKVTKRGQDVTLRCDPISSHATLYWYQQALGQGPEFLTYFNYEAQPDKSGLPSDRFSAERPEGSISTLTIQRTEQRDSAMYRCASSLQANQETQYFGPGTRLLVL.

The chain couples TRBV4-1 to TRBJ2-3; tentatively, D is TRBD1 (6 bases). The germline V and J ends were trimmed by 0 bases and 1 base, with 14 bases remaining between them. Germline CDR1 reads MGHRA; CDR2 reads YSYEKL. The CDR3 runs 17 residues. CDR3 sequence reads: CASSQDLGAGGTDTQYF. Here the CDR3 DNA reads TGCGCCAGCAGCCAAGATCTTGGGGCAGGGGGCACAGATACGCAGTATTTT.

Written as DNA, the CDR3 is TGTGCCAGCAGTTATCCTAGCGGGGGCCAAGAGACCCAGTACTTC. Protein product: CASSYPSGGQETQYF. The chain links TRBV6-5 to TRBJ2-5, with 10 bases that match TRBD2. The CDR3 is 15 amino acids. Trimming removed 3 bases from V and 1 base from J; junction bases left unmatched: 2. Germline-derived CDR1 and CDR2 are MNHEY and SVGAGI.

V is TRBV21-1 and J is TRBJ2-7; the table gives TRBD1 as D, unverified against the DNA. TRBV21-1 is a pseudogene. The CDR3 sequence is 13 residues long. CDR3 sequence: CARRWPFPYEQYF. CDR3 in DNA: TGTGCCCGAAGATGGCCCTTCCCCTACGAGCAGTACTTC.

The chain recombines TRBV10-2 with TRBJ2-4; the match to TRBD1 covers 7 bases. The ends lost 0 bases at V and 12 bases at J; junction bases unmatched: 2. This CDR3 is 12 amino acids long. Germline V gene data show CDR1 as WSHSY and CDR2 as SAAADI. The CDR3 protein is CASSESTGDQYF. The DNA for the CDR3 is TGCGCCAGCAGTGAGTCAACAGGGGATCAGTACTTC.

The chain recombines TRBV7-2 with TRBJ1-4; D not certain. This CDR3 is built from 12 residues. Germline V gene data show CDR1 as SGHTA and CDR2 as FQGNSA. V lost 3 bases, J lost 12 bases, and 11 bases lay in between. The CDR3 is CASSLSHQELFF. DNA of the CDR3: TGTGCCAGCAGCTTGTCCCATCAGGAACTGTTTTTT. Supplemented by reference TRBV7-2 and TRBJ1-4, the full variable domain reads GAGVSQSPSNKVTEKGKDVELRCDPISGHTALYWYRQSLGQGLEFLIYFQGNSAPDKSGLPSDRFSAERTGGSVSTLTIQRTQQEDSAVYLCASSLSHQELFFGSGTQLSVL.

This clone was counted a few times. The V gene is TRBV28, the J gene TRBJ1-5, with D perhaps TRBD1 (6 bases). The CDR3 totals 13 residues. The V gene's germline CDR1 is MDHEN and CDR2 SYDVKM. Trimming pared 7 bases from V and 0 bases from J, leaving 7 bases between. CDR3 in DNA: TGTGCCAGCATAGGGGGTAGCAATCAGCCCCAGCATTTT. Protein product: CASIGGSNQPQHF.

The DNA of the CDR3 is TGCGCCAGCAGCCTAGGACAGGGGGAGAATAATTCACCCCTCCACTTT. It yields the protein CASSLGQGENNSPLHF. The chain recombines TRBV5-1 with TRBJ1-6, with 10 bases fitting TRBD1. Germline loops: CDR1 SGHRS, CDR2 YFSETQ. V dropped 4 bases and J dropped 5; count of bases not matched to a gene: 6. CDR3 size: 16 residues.

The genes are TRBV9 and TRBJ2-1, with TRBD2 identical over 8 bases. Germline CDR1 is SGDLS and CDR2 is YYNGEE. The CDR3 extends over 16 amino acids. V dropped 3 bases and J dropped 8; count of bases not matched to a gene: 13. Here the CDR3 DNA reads TGTGCCAGCAGCGCCCTTAGCGGGACCACCGCCGATGAGCAGTTCTTC. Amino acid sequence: CASSALSGTTADEQFF.

The DNA of the CDR3 is TGTGCCAGCAGCGTAGTAGCGGGGGGGACCGGGGAGCTGTTTTTT. Translated: CASSVVAGGTGELFF. The gene calls are TRBV9 and TRBJ2-2, with 11 nucleotides matching TRBD2. Looked up from germline, CDR1 is SGDLS and CDR2 is YYNGEE. The CDR3 is made up of 15 amino acids. J gave up 5 bases and V 0 bases, and 0 bases lay outside the gene matches. Together with reference TRBV9 and TRBJ2-2, the CDR3 gives the full variable domain: DSGVTQTPKHLITATGQRVTLRCSPRSGDLSVYWYQQSLDQGLQFLIQYYNGEERAKGNILERFSAQQFPDLHSELNLSSLELGDSALYFCASSVVAGGTGELFFGEGSRLTVL.

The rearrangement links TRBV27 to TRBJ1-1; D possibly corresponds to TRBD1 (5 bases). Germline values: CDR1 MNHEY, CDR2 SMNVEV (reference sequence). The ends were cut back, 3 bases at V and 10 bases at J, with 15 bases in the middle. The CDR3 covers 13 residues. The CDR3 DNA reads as TGTGCCAGCAGTTTGAGCCAGGGTGTAGGAGCTTTCTTT. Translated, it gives CASSLSQGVGAFF.

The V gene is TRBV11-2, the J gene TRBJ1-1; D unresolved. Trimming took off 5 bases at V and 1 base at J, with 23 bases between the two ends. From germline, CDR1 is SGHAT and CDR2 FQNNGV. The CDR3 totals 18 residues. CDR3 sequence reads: CASSVLSPTVFENTEAFF. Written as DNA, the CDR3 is TGTGCCAGCAGCGTACTCTCTCCCACAGTTTTCGAGAACACTGAAGCTTTCTTT.

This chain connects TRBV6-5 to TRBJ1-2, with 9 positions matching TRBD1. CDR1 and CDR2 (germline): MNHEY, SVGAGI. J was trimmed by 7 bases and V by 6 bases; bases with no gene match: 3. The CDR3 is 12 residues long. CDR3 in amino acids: CASSGQGIGYTF. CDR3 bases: TGTGCCAGCAGCGGACAGGGGATTGGCTACACCTTC.

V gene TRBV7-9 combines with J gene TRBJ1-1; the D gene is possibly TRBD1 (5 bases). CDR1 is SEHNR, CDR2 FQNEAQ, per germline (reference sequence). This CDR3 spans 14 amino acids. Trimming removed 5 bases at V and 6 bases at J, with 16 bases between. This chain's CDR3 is CASSPVGGGSEAFF. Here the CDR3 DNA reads TGTGCCAGCAGCCCCGTGGGGGGAGGATCTGAAGCTTTCTTT.

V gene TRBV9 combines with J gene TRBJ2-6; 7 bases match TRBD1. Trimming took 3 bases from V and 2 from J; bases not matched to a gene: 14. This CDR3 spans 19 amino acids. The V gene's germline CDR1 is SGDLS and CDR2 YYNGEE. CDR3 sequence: CASSAGFGQVFPGANVLTF. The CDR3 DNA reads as TGTGCCAGCAGCGCTGGTTTCGGACAGGTCTTTCCTGGGGCCAACGTCCTGACTTTC.

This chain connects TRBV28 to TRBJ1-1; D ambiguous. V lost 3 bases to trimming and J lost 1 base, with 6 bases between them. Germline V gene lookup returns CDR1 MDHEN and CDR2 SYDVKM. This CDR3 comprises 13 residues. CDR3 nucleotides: TGTGCCAGCAGTTTTAGGAGGAACACTGAAGCTTTCTTT. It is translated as CASSFRRNTEAFF.